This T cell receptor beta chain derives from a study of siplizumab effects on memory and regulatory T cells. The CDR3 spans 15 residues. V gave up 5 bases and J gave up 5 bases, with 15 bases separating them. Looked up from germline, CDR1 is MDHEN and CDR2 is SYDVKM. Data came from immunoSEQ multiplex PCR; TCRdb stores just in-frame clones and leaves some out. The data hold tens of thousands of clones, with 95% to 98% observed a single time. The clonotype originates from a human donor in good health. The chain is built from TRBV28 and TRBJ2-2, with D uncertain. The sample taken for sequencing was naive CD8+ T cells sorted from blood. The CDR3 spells CASSPGFRRTGELFF. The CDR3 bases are TGTGCCAGCAGTCCAGGATTCAGGAGAACCGGGGAGCTGTTTTTT. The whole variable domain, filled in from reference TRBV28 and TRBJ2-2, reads DVKVTQSSRYLVKRTGEKVFLECVQDMDHENMFWYRQDPGLGLRLIYFSYDVKMKEKGDIPEGYSVSREKKERFSLILESASTNQTSMYLCASSPGFRRTGELFFGEGSRLTVL.